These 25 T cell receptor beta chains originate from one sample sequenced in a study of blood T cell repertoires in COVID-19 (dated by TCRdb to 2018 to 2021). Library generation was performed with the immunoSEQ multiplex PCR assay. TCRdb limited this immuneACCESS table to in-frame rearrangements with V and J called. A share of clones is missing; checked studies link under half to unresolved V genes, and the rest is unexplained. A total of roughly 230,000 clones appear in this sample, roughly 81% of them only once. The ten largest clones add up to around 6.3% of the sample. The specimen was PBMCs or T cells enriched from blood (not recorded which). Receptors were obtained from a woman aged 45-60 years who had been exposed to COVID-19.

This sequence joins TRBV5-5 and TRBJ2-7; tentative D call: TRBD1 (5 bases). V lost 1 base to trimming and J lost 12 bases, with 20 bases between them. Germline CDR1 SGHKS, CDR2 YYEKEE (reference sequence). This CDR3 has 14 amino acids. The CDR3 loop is CASSLYTDSSPSYF. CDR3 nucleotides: TGTGCCAGCAGCTTGTACACCGACAGTTCGCCATCGTACTTC.

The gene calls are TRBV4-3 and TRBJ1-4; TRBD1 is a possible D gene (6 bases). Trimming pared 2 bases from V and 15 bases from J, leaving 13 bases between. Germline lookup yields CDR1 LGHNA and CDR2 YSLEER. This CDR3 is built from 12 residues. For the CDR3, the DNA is TGCGCCAGCAGCCAAACTCAGGGGAAGGTGTTTTTT. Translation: CASSQTQGKVFF.

CDR3 residues: CASSFRGGGNTIYF. DNA for the CDR3: TGCGCCAGCAGCTTCAGGGGCGGTGGAAACACCATATATTTT. The gene calls are TRBV5-1 and TRBJ1-3; possibly TRBD1 for D (6 bases). Per the germline V gene, CDR1 is SGHRS and CDR2 is YFSETQ. Trimming shortened V by 2 bases and J by 3 bases, and 9 bases separated the two germline ends. The CDR3 has 14 residues.

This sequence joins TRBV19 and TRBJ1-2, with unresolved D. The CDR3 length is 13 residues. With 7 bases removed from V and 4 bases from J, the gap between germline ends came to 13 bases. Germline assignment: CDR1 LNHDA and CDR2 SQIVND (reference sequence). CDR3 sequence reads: CASTRIGSYGYTF. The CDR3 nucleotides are TGTGCCAGTACGAGGATAGGAAGCTATGGCTACACCTTC. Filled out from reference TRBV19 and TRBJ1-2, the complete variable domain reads DGGITQSPKYLFRKEGQNVTLSCEQNLNHDAMYWYRQDPGQGLRLIYYSQIVNDFQKGDIAEGYSVSREKKESFPLTVTSAQKNPTAFYLCASTRIGSYGYTFGSGTRLTVV.

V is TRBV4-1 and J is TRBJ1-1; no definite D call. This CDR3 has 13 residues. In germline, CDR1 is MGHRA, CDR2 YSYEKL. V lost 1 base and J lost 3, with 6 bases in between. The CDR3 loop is CASSQVRDTEAFF. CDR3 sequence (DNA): TGCGCCAGCAGCCAAGTGCGAGACACTGAAGCTTTCTTT.

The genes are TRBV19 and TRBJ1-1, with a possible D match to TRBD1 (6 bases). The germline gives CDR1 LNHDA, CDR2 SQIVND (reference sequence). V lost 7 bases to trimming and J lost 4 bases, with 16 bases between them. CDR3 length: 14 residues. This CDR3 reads CASTPTGMATEAFF. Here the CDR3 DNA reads TGTGCCAGTACCCCAACAGGGATGGCCACTGAAGCTTTCTTT.

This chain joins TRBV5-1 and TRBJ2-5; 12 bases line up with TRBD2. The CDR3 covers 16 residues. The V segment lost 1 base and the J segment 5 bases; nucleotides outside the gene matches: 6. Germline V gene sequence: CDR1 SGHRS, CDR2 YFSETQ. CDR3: CASSLFTSGGQETQYF. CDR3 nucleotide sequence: TGCGCCAGCAGCTTGTTTACTAGCGGGGGGCAGGAGACCCAGTACTTC.

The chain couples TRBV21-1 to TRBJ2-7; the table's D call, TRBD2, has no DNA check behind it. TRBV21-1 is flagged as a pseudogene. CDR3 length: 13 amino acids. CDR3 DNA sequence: TGTGCCAGCAGCAAACGGGGGACCCACGAGCAGTACTTC. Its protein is CASSKRGTHEQYF.

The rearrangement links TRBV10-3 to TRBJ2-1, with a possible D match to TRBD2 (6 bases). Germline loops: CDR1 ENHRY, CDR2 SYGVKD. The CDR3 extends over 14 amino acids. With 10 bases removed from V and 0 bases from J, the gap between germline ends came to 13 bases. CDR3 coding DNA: TGTGCCACCCTCCGGCGGGGCTCCTACAATGAGCAGTTCTTC. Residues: CATLRRGSYNEQFF.

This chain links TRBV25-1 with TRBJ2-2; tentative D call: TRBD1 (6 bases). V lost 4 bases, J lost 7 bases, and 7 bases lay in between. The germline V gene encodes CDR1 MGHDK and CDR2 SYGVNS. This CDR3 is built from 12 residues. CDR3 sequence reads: CASSATGGELFF. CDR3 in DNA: TGTGCCAGCAGTGCGACAGGCGGGGAGCTGTTTTTT.

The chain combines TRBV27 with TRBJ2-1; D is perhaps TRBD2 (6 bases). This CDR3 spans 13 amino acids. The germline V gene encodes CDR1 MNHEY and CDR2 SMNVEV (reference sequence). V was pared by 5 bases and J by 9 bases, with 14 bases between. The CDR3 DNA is TGTGCCAGCAGTAACCGGGGGAACACTGAGCAGTTCTTC. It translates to CASSNRGNTEQFF.

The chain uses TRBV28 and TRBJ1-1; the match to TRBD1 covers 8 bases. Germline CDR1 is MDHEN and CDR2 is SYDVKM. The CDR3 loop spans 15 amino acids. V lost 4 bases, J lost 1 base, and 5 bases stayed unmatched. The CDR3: CASSSPGTGNTEAFF. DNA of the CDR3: TGTGCCAGCAGTTCCCCCGGGACAGGGAACACTGAAGCTTTCTTT.

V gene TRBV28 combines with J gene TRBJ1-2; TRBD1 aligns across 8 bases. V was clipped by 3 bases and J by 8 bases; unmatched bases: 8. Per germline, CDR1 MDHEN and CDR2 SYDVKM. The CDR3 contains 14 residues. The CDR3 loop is CASSLAGGSLGYTF. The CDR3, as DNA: TGTGCCAGCAGTTTGGCAGGGGGCTCATTAGGCTACACCTTC.

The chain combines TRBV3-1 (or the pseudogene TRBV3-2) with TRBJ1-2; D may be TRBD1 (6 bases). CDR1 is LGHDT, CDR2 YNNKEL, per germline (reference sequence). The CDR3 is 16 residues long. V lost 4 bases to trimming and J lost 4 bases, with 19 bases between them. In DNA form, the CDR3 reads TGTGCCAGCAGCCCCGAGATGGGGGCCAGATTCTATGGCTACACCTTC. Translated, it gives CASSPEMGARFYGYTF.

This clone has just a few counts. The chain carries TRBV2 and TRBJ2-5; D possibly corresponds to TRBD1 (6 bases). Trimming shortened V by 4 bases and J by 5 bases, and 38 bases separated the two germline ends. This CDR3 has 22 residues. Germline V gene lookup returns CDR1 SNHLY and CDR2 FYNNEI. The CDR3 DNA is TGTGCCAGCAGTGCCGAAAGCCAAACAGAAATAAGGACAGTTGGTCAAAGTGAGACCCAGTACTTC. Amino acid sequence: CASSAESQTEIRTVGQSETQYF.

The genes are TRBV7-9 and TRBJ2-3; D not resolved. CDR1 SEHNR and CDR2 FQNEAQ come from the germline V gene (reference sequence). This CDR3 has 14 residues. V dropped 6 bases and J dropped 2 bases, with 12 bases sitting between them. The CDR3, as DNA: TGTGCCAGCAGGACTGAGCCGAACACAGATACGCAGTATTTT. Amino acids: CASRTEPNTDTQYF.

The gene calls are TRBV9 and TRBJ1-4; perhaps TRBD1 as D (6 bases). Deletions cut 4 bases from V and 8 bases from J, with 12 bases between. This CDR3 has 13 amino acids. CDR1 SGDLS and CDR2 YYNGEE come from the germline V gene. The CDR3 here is CASSTQGGEKLFF. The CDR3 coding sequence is TGTGCCAGCAGCACACAGGGAGGGGAAAAACTGTTTTTT.

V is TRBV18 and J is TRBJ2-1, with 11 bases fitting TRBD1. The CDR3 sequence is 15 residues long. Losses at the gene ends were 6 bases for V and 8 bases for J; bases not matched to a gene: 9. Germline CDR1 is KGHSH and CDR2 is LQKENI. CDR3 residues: CASSAGTGGGYEQFF. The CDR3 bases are TGTGCCAGCTCGGCTGGGACAGGGGGTGGCTATGAGCAGTTCTTC.

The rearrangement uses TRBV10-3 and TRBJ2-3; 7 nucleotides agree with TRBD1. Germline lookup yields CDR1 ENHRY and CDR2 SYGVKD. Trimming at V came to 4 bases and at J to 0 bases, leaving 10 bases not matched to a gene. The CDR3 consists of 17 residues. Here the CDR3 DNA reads TGTGCCATCAGTGCCCCACTCGGACAGGATAGCACAGATACGCAGTATTTT. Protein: CAISAPLGQDSTDTQYF.

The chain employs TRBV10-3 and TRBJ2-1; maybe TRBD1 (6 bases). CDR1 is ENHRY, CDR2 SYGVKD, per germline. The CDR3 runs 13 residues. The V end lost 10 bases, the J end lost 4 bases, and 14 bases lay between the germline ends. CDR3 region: CATGDTTYNEQFF. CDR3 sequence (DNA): TGTGCCACCGGGGACACGACATACAATGAGCAGTTCTTC.

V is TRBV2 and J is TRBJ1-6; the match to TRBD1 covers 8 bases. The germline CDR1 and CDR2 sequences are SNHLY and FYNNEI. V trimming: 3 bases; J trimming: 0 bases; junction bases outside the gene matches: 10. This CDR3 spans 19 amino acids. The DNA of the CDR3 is TGTGCCAGCAGTGAGTGGGCAGGGGGCCGAAGCTCCTATAATTCACCCCTCCACTTT. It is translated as CASSEWAGGRSSYNSPLHF. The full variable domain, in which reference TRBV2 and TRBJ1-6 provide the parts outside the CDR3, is EPEVTQTPSHQVTQMGQEVILRCVPISNHLYFYWYRQILGQKVEFLVSFYNNEISEKSEIFDDQFSVERPDGSNFTLKIRSTKLEDSAMYFCASSEWAGGRSSYNSPLHFGNGTRLTVT.

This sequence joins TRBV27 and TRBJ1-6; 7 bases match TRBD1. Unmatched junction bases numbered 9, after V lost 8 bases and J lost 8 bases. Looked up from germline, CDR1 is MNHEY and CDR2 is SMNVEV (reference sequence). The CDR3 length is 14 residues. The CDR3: CASGNRGSDSPLHF. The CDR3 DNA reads TGTGCCAGCGGGAACAGGGGTTCGGATTCACCCCTCCACTTT.

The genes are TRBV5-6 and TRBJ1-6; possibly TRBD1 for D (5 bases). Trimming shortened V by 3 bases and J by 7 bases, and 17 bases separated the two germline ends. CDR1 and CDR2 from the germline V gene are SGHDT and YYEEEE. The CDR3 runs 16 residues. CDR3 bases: TGTGCCAGCAGCTCAACCCGGGACTCTTGGAATTCACCCCTCCACTTT. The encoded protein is CASSSTRDSWNSPLHF.

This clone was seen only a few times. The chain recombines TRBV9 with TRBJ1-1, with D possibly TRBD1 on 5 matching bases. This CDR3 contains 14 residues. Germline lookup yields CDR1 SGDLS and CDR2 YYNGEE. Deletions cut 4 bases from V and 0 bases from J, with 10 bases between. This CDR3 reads CASSRGGMNTEAFF. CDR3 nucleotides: TGTGCCAGCAGCCGGGGGGGAATGAACACTGAAGCTTTCTTT.

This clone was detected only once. The CDR3 loop reads CASAKTGTLDTEAFF. The CDR3, as DNA: TGCGCCAGCGCTAAAACAGGGACGTTGGACACTGAAGCTTTCTTT. The rearrangement links TRBV5-1 to TRBJ1-1; D perhaps matches TRBD1 (6 bases). CDR1 and CDR2 (germline): SGHRS, YFSETQ. V gave up 7 bases and J gave up 3 bases, with 19 bases separating them. This CDR3 is 15 amino acids long.